The clone carrying this T cell receptor (beta chain) was seen many times. The antigen remains undetermined. J lost 2 bases, V lost 10 bases, and 6 bases had no gene match. Germline values: CDR1 SEHNR, CDR2 FQNEAQ (reference sequence). The CDR3 has 14 amino acids. TCRdb independently ran MiXCR on the 5' RACE reads; one entry per CDR3 protein. The sample yields some 560,000 distinct CDR3 sequences, about 19% seen once. This sample stems from a study of T cells after yellow fever vaccination. Study-wide findings and caveats: The study found a weaker secondary response that peaked faster, day 5 versus 15. Once the booster was given, most primary-vaccination clones reappeared, at 95% to 98% for CD4 and more than 85% for CD8. The CD4 and CD8 compartments had a small share of their clonotypes in common.

The chain has TRBV7-9 and TRBJ2-1; 9 nucleotides align to TRBD2. This sequence originates from a man aged 25 to 40 who received the YFV17D yellow fever vaccine. The specimen was PBMCs, collected 15 days after the yellow fever booster vaccination. CDR3 in amino acids: CAIGAGGTYNEQFF. The CDR3, as DNA: TGTGCCATAGGAGCGGGAGGCACCTACAATGAGCAGTTCTTC.